This section outlines one TCR beta chain sequence together with its context. The antigen remains unidentified. The sample comes from a study of graft-versus-host responses after intestinal transplantation. Study context: Transplants were multivisceral, liver-intestinal, or isolated intestinal. Induction with anti-thymocyte globulin, then tacrolimus and steroids for roughly three years, was given to all recipients. Whole-study results and caveats: Peak circulating GvH clone levels were associated with early post-transplant HvG declines.

The method was immunoSEQ multiplex PCR; TCRdb's version includes in-frame clones alone and lacks a portion of them. The data show some 85,000 clones, with more than 75% seen just once and under 9.5% held by the top ten. This CDR3 spans 14 amino acids. The germline gives CDR1 MNHNS, CDR2 SASEGT. Trimming shortened V by 1 base and J by 4 bases, and 10 bases separated the two germline ends. The receptor comes from a human donor who was the organ donor for an intestinal transplant. The sample here was unstimulated CD8+ T cells sorted from spleen or lymph node cells, taken before transplant. This chain joins TRBV6-1 and TRBJ1-1; D not resolved. CDR3 in amino acids: CASSEVSPPTEAFF. CDR3 in DNA: TGTGCCAGCAGTGAAGTATCCCCACCCACTGAAGCTTTCTTT.